This T cell receptor (beta chain) was sequenced in a study of human CD8 memory T cell subsets. The identity of TPEX cells was that of CCR7+ PD-1+ TIGIT+ early memory CD8+ T cells with exhausted-like traits. It was from duplicate vials of 150,000 sorted CD8+ T cells per subset that RNA came. Findings and limits, study-wide: Effector memory cells lacked the similarly high diversity that stem-like memory and precursor exhausted T cells had.

This CDR3 has 13 amino acids. Germline V CDR1 and CDR2: SGHTA, FQGTGA. Scientists made TCR beta libraries using UMI-labeled 5' RACE. Original methodology: Functional CDR3 beta clonotypes numbered about 2,900 to 20,000 per TCR beta library. Reprocessing the 5' RACE reads, TCRdb reports a single entry for every CDR3 protein and omits DNA. For this entry, the V and J calls and clone size follow TCRdb and not the study's own pipeline. This sample's table has roughly 10,000 distinct CDR3 sequences. As to this clonotype: The antigen is undetermined.

The chain couples TRBV7-3 to TRBJ1-1. Sequences were obtained from CD8+ T cells from PBMCs. The receptor was derived from a human donor in good health. CDR3 sequence reads: CASSLTLNTEAFF. Full variable domain (outside the CDR3, taken from reference TRBV7-3 and TRBJ1-1): GAGVSQTPSNKVTEKGKYVELRCDPISGHTALYWYRQSLGQGPEFLIYFQGTGAADDSGLPNDRFFAVRPEGSVSTLKIQRTERGDSAVYLCASSLTLNTEAFFGQGTRLTVV.